This section outlines one T cell receptor (beta chain) sequence together with its context. No cognate antigen has been identified for it. No much larger clonotype is one base removed from it; base qualities were not supplied. Sequences SGHRS (CDR1) and YFSETQ (CDR2) are obtained from the germline V gene. Reading from cysteine to phenylalanine, the CDR3 counts 14 amino acids. Only the CDR3 region is kept as DNA, spanning 42 bases read in frame from base 1. V has 3 bases trimmed and J has 10 bases trimmed; junction bases matching no gene number 4. The immunoSEQ Assay, a bias-controlled multiplex PCR, was used to amplify TCRbeta CDR3 regions from genomic DNA. Per the authors' processing: Nucleated cell counts per sample were estimated from amplification of reference gene primers within the assay. To quantify the absolute abundance of each unique TCRbeta CDR3 rearrangement, sequence reads were collapsed and filtered. For each sample, productive Simpson clonality was calculated by taking the square root of Simpson's diversity index across productive rearrangements. TCRdb mirrors the immuneACCESS table, restricted to in-frame sequences. Some clones are absent from its copies; in checked studies, under half trace to an unresolved V gene, and the reason for the others is unknown. V, J and clone size derive from that table, while D and trimming were established from the DNA sequence. The sample records 150,000 or so clones, about 80% of which are singletons. 11% of the sample is taken by the ten largest.

This entry comes from a study of blood T cell repertoires in COVID-19 (dated by TCRdb to about 2020). Study-level background: Samples from collaborators originated in the United States, Italy and Spain and spanned both the acute and convalescent phases of COVID-19. The prospective study material was composed of cDNA or gDNA derived from T cells, B-cell-depleted T cells, or PBMCs. Deeply sampled blood TCRbeta repertoires from subjects exposed to, actively infected with, or recovered from COVID-19 were included in the dataset. The repertoires were made available in a free public database intended to serve as a resource for research on the immune response to SARS-CoV-2. Samples came from the ongoing ImmuneRACE study (first 160 participants) plus 1,254 subjects from 6 global collaborators. Nearly every sample came with metadata listing a de-identified subject ID, COVID-19 status, age in years and sex. Where HLA class I and class II types were available, the types were taken from metadata supplied by the sample provider, not from assay-based typing. What the study reported, not specific to this receptor: How much clinical and demographic metadata was included differed by source and by participant, and the metadata was provided uncurated.

In the prospective study, participants were about 18 to 90 years old, resided in 24 geographic areas of the United States, and were enrolled through a virtual design. In the prospective study, cohorts were assigned on the basis of participant-reported clinical history obtained from a screening survey and a study questionnaire. ImmuneRACE Cohort 3 recovered participants were defined by two consecutive negative NP/OP PCR tests, healthcare professional clearance, or symptom resolution. Each participant in the prospective study had whole blood, serum and a nasopharyngeal or oropharyngeal swab collected by mobile phlebotomists. Participants in the prospective study had the option to provide additional blood draws and questionnaires over an approximately 2-month period. Prospective study blood samples were shipped either frozen or at room temperature before DNA extraction.

The chain is assembled from TRBV5-1 and TRBJ1-6, with 10 bases matching TRBD1. The sample was PBMCs or T cells enriched from blood (not recorded which). The sequence was obtained from a man aged 45-60 years who had recovered from COVID-19. The DNA sequence is TGCGCCAGCAGCTCCGGGACAGGGGCCTCACCCCTCCACTTT. This gives the protein CASSSGTGASPLHF.